What follows is one TCR beta chain and its context. Its matching antigen is unknown. Generated by immunoSEQ multiplex PCR, the TCRdb table keeps only in-frame clones and is missing some. Among 50,000 to 65,000 clones listed, about 96% were seen once. The record originates from a study of cytomegalovirus exposure and HLA in healthy donors. General observations from the study: According to a subsequent analysis, TCR clusters identified in the first cohort showed a tendency to co-occur across the 120 or so validation repertoires.

This CDR3 contains 13 residues. CDR1 SGDLS and CDR2 YYNGEE come from the germline V gene. The V and J ends lost 4 bases and 8 bases respectively, with 13 bases between them. The clonotype comes from a woman aged 18-35 years in good health and CMV-seronegative. The sequenced material came from PBMCs. The chain links TRBV9 to TRBJ1-3; D gene unclear. For the CDR3, the DNA is TGTGCCAGCAGCCCTCCGAACGGGGACACCATATATTTT. This translates into CASSPPNGDTIYF.